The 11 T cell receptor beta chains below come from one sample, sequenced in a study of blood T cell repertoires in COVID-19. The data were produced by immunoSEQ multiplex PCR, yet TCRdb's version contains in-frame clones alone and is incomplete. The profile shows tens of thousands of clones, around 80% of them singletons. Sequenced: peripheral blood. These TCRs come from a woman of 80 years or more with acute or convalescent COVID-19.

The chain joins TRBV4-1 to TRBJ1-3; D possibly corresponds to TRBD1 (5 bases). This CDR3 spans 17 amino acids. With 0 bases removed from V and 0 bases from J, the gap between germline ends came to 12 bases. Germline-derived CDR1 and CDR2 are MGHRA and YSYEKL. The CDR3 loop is CASSQDPGPSSGNTIYF. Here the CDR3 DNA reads TGCGCCAGCAGCCAAGATCCAGGGCCGAGCTCTGGAAACACCATATATTTT.

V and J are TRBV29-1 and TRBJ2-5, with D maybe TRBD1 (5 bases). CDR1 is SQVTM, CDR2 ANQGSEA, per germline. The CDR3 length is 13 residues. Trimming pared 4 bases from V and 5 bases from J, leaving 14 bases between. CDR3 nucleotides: TGCAGCGTTGCCCCCAGGGCCGGGGAGACCCAGTACTTC. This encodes CSVAPRAGETQYF. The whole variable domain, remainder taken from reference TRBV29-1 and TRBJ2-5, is SAVISQKPSRDICQRGTSLTIQCQVDSQVTMMFWYRQQPGQSLTLIATANQGSEATYESGFVIDKFPISRPNLTFSTLTVSNMSPEDSSIYLCSVAPRAGETQYFGPGTRLLVL.

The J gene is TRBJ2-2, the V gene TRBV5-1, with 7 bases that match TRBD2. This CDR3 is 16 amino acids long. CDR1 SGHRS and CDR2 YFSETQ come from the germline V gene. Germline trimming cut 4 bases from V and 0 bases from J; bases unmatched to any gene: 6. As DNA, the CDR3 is TGCGCCAGCAGCCAGATAACTAGCGCGAACACCGGGGAGCTGTTTTTT. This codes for CASSQITSANTGELFF.

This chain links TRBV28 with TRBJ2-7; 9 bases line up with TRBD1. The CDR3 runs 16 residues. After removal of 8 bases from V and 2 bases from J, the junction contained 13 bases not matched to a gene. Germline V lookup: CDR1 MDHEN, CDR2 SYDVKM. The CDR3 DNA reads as TGTGCCAGCCGTGCCCCGGGGGACAGGGCCGCCTACGAGCAGTACTTC. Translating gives CASRAPGDRAAYEQYF.

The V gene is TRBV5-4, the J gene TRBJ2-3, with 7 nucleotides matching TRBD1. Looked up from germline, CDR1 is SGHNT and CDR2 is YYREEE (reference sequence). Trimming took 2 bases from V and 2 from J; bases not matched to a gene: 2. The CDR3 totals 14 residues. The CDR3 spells CASSFGQDTDTQYF. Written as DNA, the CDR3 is TGTGCCAGCAGCTTCGGACAGGACACAGATACGCAGTATTTT.

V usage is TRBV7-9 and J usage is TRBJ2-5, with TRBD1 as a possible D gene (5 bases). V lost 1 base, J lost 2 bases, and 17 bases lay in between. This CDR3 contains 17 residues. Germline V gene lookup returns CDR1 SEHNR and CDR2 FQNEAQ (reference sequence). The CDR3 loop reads CASSLEGATVGQETQYF. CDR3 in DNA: TGTGCCAGCAGCTTAGAAGGGGCGACTGTGGGACAAGAGACCCAGTACTTC. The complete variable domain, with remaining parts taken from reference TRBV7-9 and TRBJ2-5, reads DTGVSQNPRHKITKRGQNVTFRCDPISEHNRLYWYRQTLGQGPEFLTYFQNEAQLEKSRLLSDRFSAERPKGSFSTLEIQRTEQGDSAMYLCASSLEGATVGQETQYFGPGTRLLVL.

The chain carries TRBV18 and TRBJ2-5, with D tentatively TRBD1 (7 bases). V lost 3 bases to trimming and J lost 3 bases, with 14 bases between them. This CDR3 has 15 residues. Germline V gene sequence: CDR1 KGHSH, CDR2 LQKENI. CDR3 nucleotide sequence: TGTGCCAGCTCACCGACTAGACAGGGAAAAGAGACCCAGTACTTC. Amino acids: CASSPTRQGKETQYF. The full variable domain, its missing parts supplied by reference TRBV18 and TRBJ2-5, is NAGVMQNPRHLVRRRGQEARLRCSPMKGHSHVYWYRQLPEEGLKFMVYLQKENIIDESGMPKERFSAEFPKEGPSILRIQQVVRGDSAAYFCASSPTRQGKETQYFGPGTRLLVL.

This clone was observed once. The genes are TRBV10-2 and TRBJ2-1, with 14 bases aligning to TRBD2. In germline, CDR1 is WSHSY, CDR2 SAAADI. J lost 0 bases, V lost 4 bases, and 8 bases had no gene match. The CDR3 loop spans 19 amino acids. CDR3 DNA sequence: TGCGCCAGCAGTGGACTGAGGGGGACTAGCGGGAGCTCCTACAATGAGCAGTTCTTC. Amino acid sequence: CASSGLRGTSGSSYNEQFF.

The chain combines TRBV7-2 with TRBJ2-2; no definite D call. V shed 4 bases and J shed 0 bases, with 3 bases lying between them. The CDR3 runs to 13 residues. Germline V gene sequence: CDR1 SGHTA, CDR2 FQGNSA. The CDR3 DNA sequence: TGTGCCAGCAGCTCCGCGAACACCGGGGAGCTGTTTTTT. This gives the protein CASSSANTGELFF.

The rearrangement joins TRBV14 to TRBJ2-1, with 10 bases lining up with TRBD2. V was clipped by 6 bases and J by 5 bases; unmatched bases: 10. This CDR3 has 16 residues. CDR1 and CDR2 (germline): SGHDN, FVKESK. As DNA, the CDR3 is TGTGCCAGCAGTCCTAGAAGGACTAGCGGCAACAATGAGCAGTTCTTC. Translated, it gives CASSPRRTSGNNEQFF.

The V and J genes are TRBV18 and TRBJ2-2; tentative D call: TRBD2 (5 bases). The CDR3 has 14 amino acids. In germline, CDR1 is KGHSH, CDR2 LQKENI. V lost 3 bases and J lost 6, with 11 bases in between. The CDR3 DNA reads TGTGCCAGCTCACCCAATCCCGGGGCCGGGGAGCTGTTTTTT. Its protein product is CASSPNPGAGELFF. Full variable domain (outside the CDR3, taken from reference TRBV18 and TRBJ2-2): NAGVMQNPRHLVRRRGQEARLRCSPMKGHSHVYWYRQLPEEGLKFMVYLQKENIIDESGMPKERFSAEFPKEGPSILRIQQVVRGDSAAYFCASSPNPGAGELFFGEGSRLTVL.